This T cell receptor beta chain was identified in a study of CD8+CD57+ T cells in acquired aplastic anemia. Points from the study as a whole: Both patients and controls carried the same twenty-nine CD8+ CDR3 sequences.

Comments on this clonotype: Its antigen is unknown.

Sequencing involved patients with CD8+CD57+ cell expansion previously shown by flow cytometry. Patient blood was sampled before any therapy had been received. Profiles of TCR beta VDJ and CDR3 were generated from a genomic DNA template. TCRdb re-derived calls from the reads in MiXCR, one entry per CDR3 protein. The sample lists over 150,000 distinct CDR3 sequences, 70% to 75% occurring once. J gave up 0 bases and V 3 bases, and 4 bases lay outside the gene matches. There are 15 residues in the CDR3. Per germline, CDR1 SQVTM and CDR2 ANQGSEA. This clonotype was obtained from a human donor with aplastic anemia. V and J are TRBV29-1 and TRBJ2-2; 7 nucleotides match TRBD2. Sequences were obtained from sorted CD4+, CD8+, or CD8+CD57+ T cells (not recorded which) from PBMCs. The CDR3: CSVELSGSNTGELFF. The CDR3 DNA reads TGCAGCGTTGAGCTTAGCGGGTCGAACACCGGGGAGCTGTTTTTT.